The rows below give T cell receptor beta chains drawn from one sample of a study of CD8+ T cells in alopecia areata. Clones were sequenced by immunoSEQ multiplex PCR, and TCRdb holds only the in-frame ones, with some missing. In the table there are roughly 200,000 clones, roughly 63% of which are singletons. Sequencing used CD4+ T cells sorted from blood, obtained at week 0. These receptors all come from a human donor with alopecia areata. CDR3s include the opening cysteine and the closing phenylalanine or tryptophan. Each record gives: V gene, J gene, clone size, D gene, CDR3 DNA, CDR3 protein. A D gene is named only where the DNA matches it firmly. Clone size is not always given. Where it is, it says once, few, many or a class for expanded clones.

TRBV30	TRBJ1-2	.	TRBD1	TGTGCCTGGAGTACACGGACAGGGTATGGCTACACCTTC	CAWSTRTGYGYTF
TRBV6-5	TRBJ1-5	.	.	TGTGCCAGCAGTTCCCAGGGAGGCAATCAGCCCCAGCATTTT	CASSSQGGNQPQHF
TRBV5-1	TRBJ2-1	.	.	TGCGCCAGCAGCTTGGCCACAGCTAACCACAATGAGCAGTTCTTC	CASSLATANHNEQFF
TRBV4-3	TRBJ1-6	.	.	TGCGCCAGCAGCCAACCGAAGGCCAGCTCCTATAATTCACCCCTCCACTTT	CASSQPKASSYNSPLHF
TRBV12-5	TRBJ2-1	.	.	TGTGCTAGTGGTTCCCCTCTGGGGCAGTTCTTC	CASGSPLGQFF
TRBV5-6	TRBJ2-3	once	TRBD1	TGTGCCAGCAGCTTGTCGGGACAGGGGACAGATACGCAGTATTTT	CASSLSGQGTDTQYF
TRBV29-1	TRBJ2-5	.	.	TGCAGCGTTTTCAAAGTACAAGAGACCCAGTACTTC	CSVFKVQETQYF
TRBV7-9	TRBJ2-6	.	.	TGTGCCAGCGGGATCCACAGGGCCGGGGCCAACGTCCTGACTTTC	CASGIHRAGANVLTF
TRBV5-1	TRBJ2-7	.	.	TGCGCCAGCAGTCCCGGGACATCATTCCCCTACGAGCAGTACTTC	CASSPGTSFPYEQYF
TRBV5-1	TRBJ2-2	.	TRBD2	TGCGCCAGCAGCTTGGTTACTAGCGGGGGGACGAACACCGGGGAGCTGTTTTTT	CASSLVTSGGTNTGELFF
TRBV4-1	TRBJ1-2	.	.	TGCGCCAGCAGCGAAACCAAAGCTAACTATGGCTACACCTTC	CASSETKANYGYTF
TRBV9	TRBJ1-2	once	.	TGTGCCAGCAGCCCCCTCTACTCAATCTATGGCTACACCTTC	CASSPLYSIYGYTF
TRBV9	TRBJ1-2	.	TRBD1	TGTGCCAGCAGCGTAGCCGACAGGGATTATGGCTACACCTTC	CASSVADRDYGYTF
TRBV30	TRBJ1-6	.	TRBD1	TGTGCCTGGAGTGCGACAGGGAATAATTCACCCCTCCACTTT	CAWSATGNNSPLHF
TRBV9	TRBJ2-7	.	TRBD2	TGTGCCAGCAGCGTAGTGGCGGGGGACTACGAGCAGTACTTC	CASSVVAGDYEQYF
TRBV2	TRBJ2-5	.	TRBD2	TGTGCCAGCAGCCGCGATTCTGCGGGGGGGAAAGAGACCCAGTACTTC	CASSRDSAGGKETQYF
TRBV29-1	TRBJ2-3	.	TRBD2	TGCAGCGTTGAGCCTAGCGGGGGGGCGGGAGATACGCAGTATTTT	CSVEPSGGAGDTQYF
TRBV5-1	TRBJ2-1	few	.	TGCGCCAGCAGCTTGGCGGCCTCGGGGAGGATAGAGCAGTTCTTC	CASSLAASGRIEQFF
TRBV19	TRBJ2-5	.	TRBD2	TGTGCCAGTAGTAAAGCGGGGGCCGCCGCAGAGACCCAGTACTTC	CASSKAGAAAETQYF
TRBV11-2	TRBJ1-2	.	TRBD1	TGTGCCAGCAGCGGGGTGACAGGGCTTGGGGGCTACACCTTC	CASSGVTGLGGYTF
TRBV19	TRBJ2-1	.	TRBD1	TGTGCCAGTAGTATTGGGGACAGGGAGGCCAATGAGCAGTTCTTC	CASSIGDREANEQFF
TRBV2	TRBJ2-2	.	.	TGTGCCAGCAGCCCCCCACAGGTCACCGGGGAGCTGTTTTTT	CASSPPQVTGELFF
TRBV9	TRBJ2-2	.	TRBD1	TGTGCCAGCAGCGTATTACAGGGGTCCACCGGGGAGCTGTTTTTT	CASSVLQGSTGELFF
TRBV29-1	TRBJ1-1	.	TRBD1	TGCAGCGTAGTCCCCGAACAGGGGATGAACACTGAAGCTTTCTTT	CSVVPEQGMNTEAFF
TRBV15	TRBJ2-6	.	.	TGTGCCACCAGCAGAGGGTCCTCTGGGGCCAACGTCCTGACTTTC	CATSRGSSGANVLTF
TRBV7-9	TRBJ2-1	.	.	TGTGCCAGCAGCTTAGAAGGGACGGGGGAGCAGTTCTTC	CASSLEGTGEQFF
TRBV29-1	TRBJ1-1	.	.	TGCAGCGTTGTAGACAGGATGAACACTGAAGCTTTCTTT	CSVVDRMNTEAFF
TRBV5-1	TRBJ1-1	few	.	TGCGCCAGCAGCTTGGGGCAGTCGAACACTGAAGCTTTCTTT	CASSLGQSNTEAFF
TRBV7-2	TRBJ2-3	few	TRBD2	TGTGCCAGCAGCCCACAGTGGGGACTAGCGGGCGAAGATACGCAGTATTTT	CASSPQWGLAGEDTQYF
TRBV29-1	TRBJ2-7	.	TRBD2	TGCAGCGTTGTTCCTAGCGGGACCTACGAGCAGTACTTC	CSVVPSGTYEQYF
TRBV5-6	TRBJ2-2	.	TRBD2	TGTGCCAGCAGCTTGTTGGGTGCGGGAGCACCGAACACCGGGGAGCTGTTTTTT	CASSLLGAGAPNTGELFF
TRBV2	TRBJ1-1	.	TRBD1	TGTGCCAGCAGTTCCTCAGGGGGTAAAAGTACTGAAGCTTTCTTT	CASSSSGGKSTEAFF
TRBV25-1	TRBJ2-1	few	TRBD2	TGTGCCACCCTGGGCTTAGCGGGGACTGAGCAGTTCTTC	CATLGLAGTEQFF